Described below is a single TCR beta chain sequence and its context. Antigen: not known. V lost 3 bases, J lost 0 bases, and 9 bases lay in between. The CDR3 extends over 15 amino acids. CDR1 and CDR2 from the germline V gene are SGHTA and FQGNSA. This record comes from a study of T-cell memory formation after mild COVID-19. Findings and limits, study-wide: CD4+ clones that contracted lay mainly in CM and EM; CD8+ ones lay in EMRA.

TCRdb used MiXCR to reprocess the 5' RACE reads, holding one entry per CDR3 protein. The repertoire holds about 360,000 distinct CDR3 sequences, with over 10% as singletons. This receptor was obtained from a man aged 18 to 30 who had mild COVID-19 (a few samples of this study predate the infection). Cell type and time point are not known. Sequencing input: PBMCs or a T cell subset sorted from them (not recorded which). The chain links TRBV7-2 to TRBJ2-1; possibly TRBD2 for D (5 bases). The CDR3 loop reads CASSFAGPSYNEQFF. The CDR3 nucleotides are TGTGCCAGCAGCTTCGCGGGCCCCTCCTACAATGAGCAGTTCTTC. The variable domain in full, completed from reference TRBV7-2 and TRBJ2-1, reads GAGVSQSPSNKVTEKGKDVELRCDPISGHTALYWYRQSLGQGLEFLIYFQGNSAPDKSGLPSDRFSAERTGGSVSTLTIQRTQQEDSAVYLCASSFAGPSYNEQFFGPGTRLTVL.